These 17 T cell receptor beta chains were all obtained from the same sample, sequenced in a study of CD8+ T cells in alopecia areata (dated by TCRdb to 2016 to 2018). The library was made by the immunoSEQ multiplex PCR assay. RNA was extracted from all samples and reverse transcribed into cDNA as template for TCR sequencing. Sourced from immuneACCESS, this table was stored by TCRdb with only in-frame sequences that have V and J called. A share of the clones is absent; for the studies checked, an unresolved V gene accounts for under half, and the remainder has no known explanation. A total of a few hundred thousand clones appear in this sample, around 50% of them only once. 4.9% of the sample lies in the top ten. The specimen sequenced was CD8+ T cells sorted from blood. The source is a human donor in good health.

This clone was counted only a few times. At the DNA level, this CDR3 is encoded by other sequences in the same sample as well. The V call is TRBV7-9, the J call TRBJ2-7; 7 positions agree with TRBD1. The CDR3 is made up of 13 amino acids. The V segment lost 5 bases and the J segment 2 bases; nucleotides outside the gene matches: 3. Germline loops: CDR1 SEHNR, CDR2 FQNEAQ (reference sequence). As DNA, the CDR3 is TGTGCCAGCAGCGCCGGGACAGCCTACGAGCAGTACTTC. Amino acid sequence: CASSAGTAYEQYF.

V gene TRBV4-1 combines with J gene TRBJ1-1, with D unclear. Germline lookup yields CDR1 MGHRA and CDR2 YSYEKL. The germline V and J ends were trimmed by 8 bases and 1 base, with 11 bases remaining between them. This CDR3 region has 13 residues. The CDR3 region has the DNA TGCGCCAGCCTGAGGGCGGGGAACACTGAAGCTTTCTTT. It translates to CASLRAGNTEAFF.

The chain joins TRBV5-4 to TRBJ2-3, with D possibly matching TRBD2 (6 bases). The CDR3 covers 13 residues. CDR1 SGHNT and CDR2 YYREEE come from the germline V gene (reference sequence). The V end was cut by 3 bases, the J end by 4 bases, with 9 bases between. The DNA of the CDR3 is TGTGCCAGCAGCTCGGGGGTTTCAGATACGCAGTATTTT. Translating gives CASSSGVSDTQYF.

This chain links TRBV30 with TRBJ1-3; no reliable D call. Germline V gene lookup returns CDR1 GTSNPN and CDR2 SVGIG (reference sequence). The CDR3 contains 15 residues. The germline V and J ends were trimmed by 2 bases and 1 base, with 12 bases remaining between them. Written as DNA, the CDR3 is TGTGCCTGGAGTCCGGGGAGTGTATCTGGAAACACCATATATTTT. It is translated as CAWSPGSVSGNTIYF. Full variable domain (outside the CDR3, taken from reference TRBV30 and TRBJ1-3): SQTIHQWPATLVQPVGSPLSLECTVEGTSNPNLYWYRQAAGRGLQLLFYSVGIGQISSEVPQNLSASRPQDRQFILSSKKLLLSDSGFYLCAWSPGSVSGNTIYFGEGSWLTVV.

This clone was recorded only once. The chain has TRBV2 and TRBJ2-1; D uncertain. Germline V lookup: CDR1 SNHLY, CDR2 FYNNEI. Trimming pared 7 bases from V and 3 bases from J, leaving 13 bases between. The CDR3 is made up of 14 amino acids. The chain's CDR3 is CASTQVGSYNEQFF. CDR3 sequence (DNA): TGTGCCAGCACCCAGGTTGGTAGCTACAATGAGCAGTTCTTC.

This clone showed up just a few times. The chain uses TRBV29-1 and TRBJ1-2; a possible D gene is TRBD1 (5 bases). Per the germline V gene, CDR1 is SQVTM and CDR2 is ANQGSEA. Trimming shortened V by 0 bases and J by 6 bases, and 17 bases separated the two germline ends. The CDR3 sequence is 15 residues long. The CDR3 DNA reads TGCAGCGTTGAAGAGGGGACTGACTGGGTTAATGGCTACACCTTC. This gives the protein CSVEEGTDWVNGYTF.

This clone was detected a few times. The chain combines TRBV6-6 with TRBJ1-6; D unclear. The germline V and J ends were trimmed by 7 bases and 9 bases, with 16 bases remaining between them. This CDR3 is 14 amino acids long. Looked up from germline, CDR1 is MNHNY and CDR2 is SVGAGI (reference sequence). The CDR3 region is CASTPSGEGSPLHF. CDR3 DNA sequence: TGTGCCAGCACGCCGTCCGGGGAGGGTTCACCCCTCCACTTT.

The chain combines TRBV2 with TRBJ2-1; D perhaps matches TRBD2 (6 bases). Germline V gene lookup returns CDR1 SNHLY and CDR2 FYNNEI. The CDR3 runs 12 residues. The V gene lost 7 bases and the J gene lost 12 bases, with 16 bases spanning the gap. The CDR3 DNA is TGTGCCAGCACGGGACTCCTTGTTGGGCAGTTCTTC. Encoded protein: CASTGLLVGQFF. The full variable domain, in which reference TRBV2 and TRBJ2-1 provide the parts outside the CDR3, is EPEVTQTPSHQVTQMGQEVILRCVPISNHLYFYWYRQILGQKVEFLVSFYNNEISEKSEIFDDQFSVERPDGSNFTLKIRSTKLEDSAMYFCASTGLLVGQFFGPGTRLTVL.

The chain uses TRBV2 and TRBJ2-1, with TRBD1 matching 10 bases. V gave up 2 bases and J gave up 9 bases; unmatched junction bases: 7. CDR1 SNHLY and CDR2 FYNNEI come from the germline V gene. The CDR3 totals 15 residues. CDR3: CASSERDRGMSEQFF. For the CDR3, the DNA is TGTGCCAGCAGTGAAAGGGACAGGGGTATGAGTGAGCAGTTCTTC.

For the CDR3, the DNA is TGTGCCAGCAGTTCGGGGACAGGGTTACTCCAAGAGACCCAGTACTTC. Translated, it gives CASSSGTGLLQETQYF. J is TRBJ2-5 and V is TRBV6-5, with 9 bases aligning to TRBD1. Trimming at V came to 4 bases and at J to 1 base, leaving 7 bases not matched to a gene. Germline V gives CDR1 MNHEY, CDR2 SVGAGI. This CDR3 region has 16 residues.

The chain employs TRBV9 and TRBJ1-2; D perhaps matches TRBD1 (6 bases). Looked up from germline, CDR1 is SGDLS and CDR2 is YYNGEE. Trimming shortened V by 0 bases and J by 4 bases, and 13 bases separated the two germline ends. The CDR3 is 15 residues long. CDR3 nucleotides: TGTGCCAGCAGCGTAGACCGTGTAGGGGGCTATGGCTACACCTTC. Protein sequence: CASSVDRVGGYGYTF. The variable domain in full, completed from reference TRBV9 and TRBJ1-2, reads DSGVTQTPKHLITATGQRVTLRCSPRSGDLSVYWYQQSLDQGLQFLIQYYNGEERAKGNILERFSAQQFPDLHSELNLSSLELGDSALYFCASSVDRVGGYGYTFGSGTRLTVV.

The V call is TRBV29-1, the J call TRBJ1-4, with TRBD1 matching 8 bases. The DNA end is a closer match to TRBJ2-2, so the J assignment may be wrong. The length of the CDR3 is 12 residues. Germline-derived CDR1 and CDR2 are SQVTM and ANQGSEA. The CDR3 DNA reads TGCAGCGTTGAAGGGACAGGGCCGGAGCTGTTTTTT. It encodes CSVEGTGPELFF.

V usage is TRBV5-1 and J usage is TRBJ2-5; 8 bases map to TRBD2. J gave up 7 bases and V 4 bases, and 0 bases lay outside the gene matches. The germline gives CDR1 SGHRS, CDR2 YFSETQ. CDR3 length equals 11 residues. In DNA form, the CDR3 reads TGCGCCAGCAGCCGGGAGGGGACCCAGTACTTC. It codes for CASSREGTQYF. Supplemented by reference TRBV5-1 and TRBJ2-5, the full variable domain reads KAGVTQTPRYLIKTRGQQVTLSCSPISGHRSVSWYQQTPGQGLQFLFEYFSETQRNKGNFPGRFSGRQFSNSRSEMNVSTLELGDSALYLCASSREGTQYFGPGTRLLVL.

The chain carries TRBV14 and TRBJ2-1; possible D gene TRBD2, 6 bases. V lost 2 bases to trimming and J lost 6 bases, with 14 bases between them. Looked up from germline, CDR1 is SGHDN and CDR2 is FVKESK. The CDR3 totals 15 residues. DNA for the CDR3: TGTGCCAGCAGCCAAAGGCGGGGAGAAGGCAATGAGCAGTTCTTC. Amino acid sequence: CASSQRRGEGNEQFF.

This clone was observed a few times. The chain combines TRBV6-6 with TRBJ1-1; weak D call: TRBD1 (6 bases). The germline CDR1 and CDR2 sequences are MNHNY and SVGAGI (reference sequence). V was cut by 5 bases and J by 1 base, with 11 bases left in between. This CDR3 is built from 14 residues. CDR3 region: CASSLGGANTEAFF. CDR3 DNA: TGTGCCAGCAGTCTCGGGGGGGCGAACACTGAAGCTTTCTTT.

The chain combines TRBV5-4 with TRBJ2-1; TRBD2 might be the D (7 bases). The germline V gene encodes CDR1 SGHNT and CDR2 YYREEE (reference sequence). The CDR3 runs to 16 residues. The ends were cut back, 2 bases at V and 4 bases at J, with 16 bases in the middle. The chain's CDR3 is CASSFLGGAGYNEQFF. The CDR3 coding sequence is TGTGCCAGCAGCTTTCTTGGGGGGGCCGGATACAATGAGCAGTTCTTC.

This clone was counted only a few times. The chain uses TRBV10-3 and TRBJ2-1, with TRBD1 matching 9 bases. V lost 4 bases and J lost 6; bases outside the gene matches: 10. This CDR3 has 16 amino acids. Per the germline V gene, CDR1 is ENHRY and CDR2 is SYGVKD. The CDR3 loop is CAISALQDRGGNEQFF. Here the CDR3 DNA reads TGTGCCATCAGTGCCCTTCAAGACAGGGGGGGCAATGAGCAGTTCTTC.